The 10 T cell receptor beta chains presented below share a single source sample, sequenced in a study of blood T cell repertoires in COVID-19. Sequencing used immunoSEQ multiplex PCR; TCRdb keeps in-frame clones, though not all of them. The repertoire consists of approximately 440,000 clones, with about 92% occurring once and the leading ten covering more than 0.55%. The sample taken for sequencing was PBMCs or T cells enriched from blood (not recorded which). The receptors shown here come from a man aged 18 to 30 who had recovered from COVID-19.

Comments on this clone: In the same sample, other DNA sequences code for this CDR3. The rearrangement uses TRBV5-1 and TRBJ2-7; 9 bases fit TRBD1. The CDR3 loop spans 13 amino acids. Germline V gene data show CDR1 as SGHRS and CDR2 as YFSETQ. After removal of 3 bases from V and 5 bases from J, the junction contained 3 bases not matched to a gene. The CDR3 sequence is CASSWGQGNEQYF. CDR3 DNA: TGCGCCAGCAGCTGGGGACAGGGTAACGAGCAGTACTTC.

This clone was recorded a few times. The V gene is TRBV2, the J gene TRBJ1-1; TRBD1 agrees at 8 bases. From germline, CDR1 is SNHLY and CDR2 FYNNEI. There are 14 residues in the CDR3. The J segment lost 5 bases and the V segment lost 7 bases, leaving 9 bases of the junction unmatched. CDR3 bases: TGTGCCAGCATTCCGGGACAGGTTGAAACTGAAGCTTTCTTT. Encoded protein: CASIPGQVETEAFF.

A few counts support this clone. The gene calls are TRBV19 and TRBJ2-7; D gene unclear. In germline, CDR1 is LNHDA, CDR2 SQIVND (reference sequence). The CDR3 extends over 13 amino acids. V was trimmed by 5 bases and J by 3 bases, leaving 11 bases between them. CDR3 nucleotide sequence: TGTGCCAGTAGTCTTGCCGGTGTCTACGAGCAGTACTTC. The encoded protein is CASSLAGVYEQYF. The entire variable domain, with the rest obtained from reference TRBV19 and TRBJ2-7, is as follows: DGGITQSPKYLFRKEGQNVTLSCEQNLNHDAMYWYRQDPGQGLRLIYYSQIVNDFQKGDIAEGYSVSREKKESFPLTVTSAQKNPTAFYLCASSLAGVYEQYFGPGTRLTVT.

V and J are TRBV18 and TRBJ2-1, with TRBD2 identical over 14 bases. The CDR3 is 15 residues long. With V trimmed by 4 bases and J by 9 bases, 5 bases remained unmatched. Germline V gene lookup returns CDR1 KGHSH and CDR2 LQKENI. For the CDR3, the DNA is TGTGCCAGCTCACAGGGGACTAGCGGGAGTGGTGAGCAGTTCTTC. It encodes CASSQGTSGSGEQFF.

The rearrangement uses TRBV25-1 and TRBJ1-1; TRBD1 is a possible D gene (6 bases). Trimming left V 3 bases short and J 0 bases short, with 8 bases between. Germline-derived CDR1 and CDR2 are MGHDK and SYGVNS. CDR3 size: 14 residues. CDR3 amino acids: CASSEDRVNTEAFF. The CDR3 region has the DNA TGTGCCAGCAGTGAGGACAGAGTGAACACTGAAGCTTTCTTT.

The chain carries TRBV7-8 and TRBJ2-1; 9 bases are shared with TRBD2. Trimming cost V 2 bases and J 1 base; bases outside gene matches: 9. Germline lookup yields CDR1 SGHVS and CDR2 FQNEAQ. The length of the CDR3 is 18 residues. Here the CDR3 reads CASSLYRAGLASYNEQFF. The DNA for the CDR3 is TGTGCCAGCAGCTTATACCGAGCGGGACTAGCATCCTACAATGAGCAGTTCTTC.

The rearrangement joins TRBV6-6 to TRBJ1-3; TRBD1 aligns across 7 bases. J lost 6 bases, V lost 0 bases, and 8 bases had no gene match. CDR1 is MNHNY, CDR2 SVGAGI, per germline (reference sequence). The CDR3 totals 16 residues. The CDR3 DNA follows: TGTGCCAGCAGTTACTCGATCGCAGGGGGTGAAAACACCATATATTTT. It encodes CASSYSIAGGENTIYF.

The V gene is TRBV7-9, the J gene TRBJ1-1; 7 nucleotides agree with TRBD1. V lost 5 bases, J lost 4 bases, and 7 bases stayed unmatched. CDR3 size: 14 residues. Germline CDR1 SEHNR, CDR2 FQNEAQ (reference sequence). CDR3 DNA sequence: TGTGCCAGCAGCCCTTTGAGGGGGCCCACTGAAGCTTTCTTT. Its translation is CASSPLRGPTEAFF. The entire variable domain, with the rest obtained from reference TRBV7-9 and TRBJ1-1, is as follows: DTGVSQNPRHKITKRGQNVTFRCDPISEHNRLYWYRQTLGQGPEFLTYFQNEAQLEKSRLLSDRFSAERPKGSFSTLEIQRTEQGDSAMYLCASSPLRGPTEAFFGQGTRLTVV.

The chain joins TRBV6-1 to TRBJ1-2; unclear D gene. The V end was cut by 2 bases, the J end by 8 bases, with 9 bases between. CDR1 and CDR2 (germline): MNHNS, SASEGT. The CDR3 totals 12 residues. CDR3 sequence reads: CASSEQVLGYTF. The CDR3 DNA reads TGTGCCAGCAGTGAACAGGTTTTGGGCTACACCTTC.

This clone was counted a few times. V is TRBV11-2 and J is TRBJ1-6; 11 bases line up with TRBD1. The germline V gene encodes CDR1 SGHAT and CDR2 FQNNGV. V shed 1 base and J 16 bases; nucleotides not matched to a gene: 15. CDR3 length equals 17 residues. CDR3 DNA sequence: TGTGCCAGCAGCTTAGGAGCCCTCCTATGGACAGGGGGCTCTCTCCACTTT. This gives the protein CASSLGALLWTGGSLHF.